This T cell receptor beta chain was obtained from a study of blood T cell repertoires in COVID-19. As for the study in general: PBMCs, B-cell-depleted T cells, or T cells provided the cDNA or gDNA that made up the material.

As handled by the study authors: Nucleated cell number was recorded as an estimate derived from reference gene primer amplification. The assay was immunoSEQ multiplex PCR, and TCRdb's table has in-frame clones only and misses some. The V and J calls and the clone size are those of that table, but D and trimming were determined from the DNA. The sample includes over 250,000 clones, roughly 87% of them seen just once. CDR1 is MDHEN and CDR2 is SYDVKM in the germline V gene. V was pared by 6 bases and J by 3 bases, with 6 bases of the junction left unmatched. CDR3 length: 15 amino acids. Individuals aged roughly 18 to 95 years were recruited from roughly 22 US areas. Membership in each cohort depended on participant-reported clinical history.

The chain combines TRBV28 with TRBJ1-5, with 9 positions matching TRBD1. This sequence was found in a woman under 30 who had recovered from COVID-19. Sequencing used PBMCs or T cells enriched from blood (not recorded which). CDR3 bases: TGTGCCAGCAGGTCACAGGGGGCTCACAATCAGCCCCAGCATTTT. It specifies CASRSQGAHNQPQHF.